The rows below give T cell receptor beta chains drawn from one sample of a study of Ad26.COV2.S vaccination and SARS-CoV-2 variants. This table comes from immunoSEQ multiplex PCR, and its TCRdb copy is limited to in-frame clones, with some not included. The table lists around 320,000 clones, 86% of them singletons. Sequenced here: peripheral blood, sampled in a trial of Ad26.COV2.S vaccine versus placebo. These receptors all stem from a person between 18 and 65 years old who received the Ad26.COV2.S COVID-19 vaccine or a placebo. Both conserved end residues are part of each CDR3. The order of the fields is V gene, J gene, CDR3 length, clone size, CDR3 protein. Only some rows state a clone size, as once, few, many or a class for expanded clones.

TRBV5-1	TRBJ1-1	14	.	CASSLVRRDTEAFF
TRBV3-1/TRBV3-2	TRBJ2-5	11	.	CASSQVETQYF
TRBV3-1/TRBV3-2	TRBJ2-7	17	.	CASSPSPSRLNSYEQYF
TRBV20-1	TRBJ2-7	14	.	CSASTGGYSYEQYF
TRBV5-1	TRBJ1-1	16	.	CASSSGGTGKSAEAFF
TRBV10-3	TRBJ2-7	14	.	CAIRPDRDTYEQYF
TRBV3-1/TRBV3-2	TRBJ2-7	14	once	CASKESGGLYEQYF
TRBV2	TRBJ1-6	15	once	CASSEHSSYNSPLHF
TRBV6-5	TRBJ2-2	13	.	CASREGATGELFF
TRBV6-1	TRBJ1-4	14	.	CASRGTANNEKLFF
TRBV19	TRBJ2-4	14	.	CASSLLAGGYIQYF